These T cell receptor beta chains were read from a single sample in a study of blood T cell repertoires in COVID-19. Clones were read by immunoSEQ multiplex PCR, and TCRdb kept only the in-frame ones, dropping some. The profile shows 150,000 to 180,000 clones, roughly four fifths of them singletons. Sequencing was done on a sample of peripheral blood. All receptors come from a woman aged 55-69 years with acute or convalescent COVID-19. The CDR3 runs from the conserved cysteine through the conserved F or W. D genes are given only for firm matches. Rows give clone size only sometimes, using once, few, many, or a class for an expanded clone.

j_gene	v_gene	d_gene	abundance	CDR3aa	CDR3nt
TRBJ2-5	TRBV6-5	NA	NA	CASNTLEGGPWTQYF	TGTGCCAGCAACACCCTCGAGGGAGGCCCTTGGACCCAGTACTTC
TRBJ2-1	TRBV4-1	NA	NA	CASSQDFESSGYNEQFF	TGCGCCAGCAGCCAAGATTTCGAGAGCTCCGGGTACAATGAGCAGTTCTTC
TRBJ1-5	TRBV6-2/TRBV6-3	TRBD1	NA	CASSGTGGRQPQHF	TGTGCCAGCAGCGGGACAGGGGGTCGTCAGCCCCAGCATTTT
TRBJ1-4	TRBV10-3	NA	NA	CATSPTGTNEKLFF	TGTGCCACCTCACCTACAGGGACCAATGAAAAACTGTTTTTT
TRBJ1-1	TRBV7-2	NA	NA	CASSTQGATEAFF	TGTGCCAGCAGTACCCAGGGTGCGACTGAAGCTTTCTTT
TRBJ2-1	TRBV6-5	TRBD1	NA	CASRRPGTGTGEQFF	TGTGCCAGCAGGAGACCCGGGACAGGGACGGGTGAGCAGTTCTTC
TRBJ1-2	TRBV6-6	NA	NA	CASSYPQEDYGYTF	TGTGCCAGCAGTTACCCTCAAGAGGACTATGGCTACACCTTC
TRBJ1-1	TRBV7-3	TRBD1	NA	CASSLRLAGGPEEAFF	TGTGCCAGCAGCTTACGTCTGGCAGGGGGCCCCGAAGAAGCTTTCTTT
TRBJ2-7	TRBV30	TRBD1	NA	CAWSGQGTEQYF	TGTGCCTGGAGTGGACAGGGGACCGAGCAGTACTTC
TRBJ1-2	TRBV3-1/TRBV3-2	NA	once	CASSQGEGMGYGYTF	TGTGCCAGCAGCCAAGGGGAGGGAATGGGCTATGGCTACACCTTC
TRBJ2-2	TRBV4-1	TRBD1	many	CASSRTGGPNTGELFF	TGCGCCAGCAGCCGGACAGGGGGCCCGAACACCGGGGAGCTGTTTTTT
TRBJ2-7	TRBV18	NA	NA	CASSPYRIYEQYF	TGTGCCAGCTCACCCTACAGAATATACGAGCAGTACTTC
TRBJ1-2	TRBV7-8	NA	NA	CASSLVAGQFNYGYTF	TGTGCCAGCAGCTTAGTTGCCGGACAGTTTAACTATGGCTACACCTTC
TRBJ2-1	TRBV28	TRBD2	once	CASSLIAGSHSSYNEQFF	TGTGCCAGCAGTCTCATAGCGGGGTCTCACAGCTCCTACAATGAGCAGTTCTTC
TRBJ1-2	TRBV25-1	TRBD1	NA	CASSGKGLQGNYGYTF	TGTGCCAGCAGTGGCAAGGGGCTACAGGGGAACTATGGCTACACCTTC
TRBJ2-3	TRBV6-5	NA	NA	CASSMDSSTDTQYF	TGTGCCAGCAGCATGGACAGTAGCACAGATACGCAGTATTTT
TRBJ2-2	TRBV9	TRBD1	NA	CASSATGTVYTGELFF	TGTGCCAGCAGCGCAACCGGGACAGTCTACACCGGGGAGCTGTTTTTT
TRBJ2-3	TRBV14	NA	NA	CASSLWRGRGYTQYF	TGTGCCAGCAGCCTTTGGAGGGGGCGCGGGTATACGCAGTATTTT
TRBJ2-3	TRBV2	NA	NA	CASSAEQRDTQYF	TGTGCCAGCAGTGCGGAACAGCGGGATACGCAGTATTTT
TRBJ2-2	TRBV7-9	TRBD2	NA	CASSHGTTNTGELFF	TGTGCCAGCAGTCACGGGACTACGAACACCGGGGAGCTGTTTTTT
TRBJ1-1	TRBV10-3	NA	NA	CAISSDSNTEAFF	TGTGCCATCAGTTCGGACAGCAACACTGAAGCTTTCTTT
TRBJ1-5	TRBV21-1	NA	NA	CANSTLPGQMWYGNQPQHF	TGTGCCAACTCCACCCTCCCGGGACAGATGTGGTATGGCAATCAGCCCCAGCATTTT
TRBJ1-2	TRBV28	NA	NA	CASRIGVYGYTF	TGTGCCAGCAGGATAGGGGTCTATGGCTACACCTTC
TRBJ1-5	TRBV5-1	NA	NA	CASSLSPGSNQPQHF	TGCGCCAGCAGCTTGTCCCCCGGGTCCAATCAGCCCCAGCATTTT
TRBJ1-1	TRBV10-1	TRBD1	NA	CASSRDSTNTEAFF	TGCGCCAGCAGTCGGGACAGCACAAACACTGAAGCTTTCTTT
TRBJ1-2	TRBV7-9	NA	NA	CASSPGGATYGYTF	TGTGCCAGCAGCCCTGGGGGGGCCACCTATGGCTACACCTTC